The 3 T cell receptor beta chains given below trace back to one sample, sequenced in a study of shared clonotypes between healthy human individuals. Produced via immunoSEQ multiplex PCR; TCRdb's table is partial and in-frame only. The table has around 2.3 million clones, approximately 95% seen once; the top ten hold more than 0.1%. The material sequenced was naive CD4+ T cells sorted from blood. This sample's subset: CD45RA+ positively selected. Receptors originate from a man aged 18 to 29 in good health.

V is TRBV5-1 and J is TRBJ1-1; D gene uncertain. Germline assignment: CDR1 SGHRS and CDR2 YFSETQ. There are 14 residues in the CDR3. Deletions cut 5 bases from V and 1 base from J, with 12 bases between. DNA for the CDR3: TGCGCCAGCAGTAAGGGTCCGGAGAACACTGAAGCTTTCTTT. Its translation is CASSKGPENTEAFF.

Concerning this clone: Other nucleotide sequences in the sample specify the same CDR3. The chain links TRBV11-3 to TRBJ2-3, with D maybe TRBD2 (6 bases). V shed 1 base and J shed 3 bases, with 11 bases lying between them. The germline gives CDR1 SGHNT, CDR2 YENEEA. The CDR3 length is 15 residues. CDR3 sequence reads: CASSLGGAGTDTQYF. The CDR3 DNA follows: TGTGCCAGCAGCTTAGGGGGCGCGGGAACAGATACGCAGTATTTT.

V usage is TRBV19 and J usage is TRBJ2-7, with TRBD1 matching 12 bases. Germline V CDR1 and CDR2: LNHDA, SQIVND (reference sequence). The V segment lost 7 bases and the J segment 7 bases; nucleotides outside the gene matches: 11. This CDR3 is built from 15 residues. The CDR3 DNA sequence: TGTGCCAGTAAGGGGACGGGGACAGGGGGCGGTGAGCAGTACTTC. It specifies CASKGTGTGGGEQYF.